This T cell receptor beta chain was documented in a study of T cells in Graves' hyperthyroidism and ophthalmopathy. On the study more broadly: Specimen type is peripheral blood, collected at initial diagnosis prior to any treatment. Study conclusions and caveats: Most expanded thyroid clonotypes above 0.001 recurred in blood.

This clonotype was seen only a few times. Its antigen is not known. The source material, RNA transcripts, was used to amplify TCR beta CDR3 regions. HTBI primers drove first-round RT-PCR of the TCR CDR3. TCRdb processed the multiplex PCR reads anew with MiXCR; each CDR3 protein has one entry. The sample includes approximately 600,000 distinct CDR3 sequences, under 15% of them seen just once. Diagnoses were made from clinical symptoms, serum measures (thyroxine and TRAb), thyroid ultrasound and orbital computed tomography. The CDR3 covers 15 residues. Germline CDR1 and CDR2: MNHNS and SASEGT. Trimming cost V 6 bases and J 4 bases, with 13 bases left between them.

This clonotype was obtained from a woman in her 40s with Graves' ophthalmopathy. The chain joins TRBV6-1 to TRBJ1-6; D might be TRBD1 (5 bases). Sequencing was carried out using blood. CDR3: CASRPGTAYNSPLHF. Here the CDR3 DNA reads TGTGCCAGCAGGCCCGGGACGGCTTATAATTCACCCCTCCACTTT.